The next 26 T cell receptor beta chains were all read from a single sample in a study of T cells expressing NK-cell markers. TCRdb reprocessed the 5' RACE reads and stores each CDR3 protein as one record, lacking DNA. This sample's table has under 500,000 distinct CDR3 sequences. Sequenced material: blood T cells: a sorted CD56 or NKG2C T cell subset, CD4+ or CD8+ T cells, or bulk PBMC T cells (not recorded which). Source of these receptors: a woman between 18 and 70 years old in good health.

V and J are TRBV19 and TRBJ2-2; without DNA, the TCRdb call of TRBD1 cannot be checked. The germline CDR1 and CDR2 sequences are LNHDA and SQIVND (reference sequence). The CDR3 is 15 residues long. This chain's CDR3 is CASSGQYPNTGELFF.

The chain has TRBV27 and TRBJ1-1; TCRdb designates TRBD1, a call that cannot be tested without DNA. Germline V CDR1 and CDR2: MNHEY, SMNVEV (reference sequence). The CDR3 loop spans 13 amino acids. CDR3 in amino acids: CASSFFPGTEAFF.

The chain uses TRBV20-1 and TRBJ2-1; TCRdb's D call, TRBD1, is unchecked because there is no DNA. The CDR3 spans 14 residues. The germline V gene encodes CDR1 DFQATT and CDR2 SNEGSKA (reference sequence). The CDR3 region is CSARPGGRISEQFF.

The V and J genes are TRBV12-3 or TRBV12-4 and TRBJ2-2; TCRdb reports TRBD1, a call that lacks DNA to check it against. The CDR3 runs 13 residues. CDR3 in amino acids: CASSPEPRGELFF.

The rearrangement joins TRBV7-3 to TRBJ2-2. The V gene's germline CDR1 is SGHTA and CDR2 FQGTGA. The CDR3 consists of 14 residues. The CDR3: CASSLMGIGGELFF.

The chain combines TRBV4-3 with TRBJ2-1; TCRdb selects TRBD1, and the lack of DNA leaves this call unchecked. The CDR3 is 16 amino acids. From germline, CDR1 is LGHNA and CDR2 YSLEER. The CDR3 reads CASSPTQGQKANEQFF.

The rearrangement uses TRBV6-5 and TRBJ2-5; the TCRdb D gene call, TRBD1, has no DNA to confirm it. The germline gives CDR1 MNHEY, CDR2 SVGAGI. The CDR3 has 14 amino acids. The CDR3 sequence: CASLYRGRGETQYF.

The rearrangement joins TRBV7-8 to TRBJ2-1; TCRdb names TRBD2, which stays unverified in the absence of DNA. Germline V gene data show CDR1 as SGHVS and CDR2 as FQNEAQ. This CDR3 spans 14 amino acids. This chain's CDR3 is CASSPGLDYNEQFF.

The chain combines TRBV29-1 with TRBJ2-1; TCRdb indicates TRBD2, and absent DNA this call remains unverified. The germline gives CDR1 SQVTM, CDR2 ANQGSEA. The CDR3 length is 17 residues. CDR3 protein: CSGGLAGVVGGEDEQFF.

V gene TRBV12-3 or TRBV12-4 combines with J gene TRBJ2-7; the D call from TCRdb, TRBD1, cannot be confirmed without DNA. The CDR3 is made up of 14 amino acids. The CDR3 loop is CAIELRDRGYEQYF.

The rearrangement links TRBV20-1 to TRBJ2-1; the TCRdb call, TRBD2, lacks DNA for checking. CDR3 size: 16 residues. From germline, CDR1 is DFQATT and CDR2 SNEGSKA (reference sequence). The CDR3 loop is CSASWASGRPNNEQFF.

V usage is TRBV7-2 and J usage is TRBJ2-2. The CDR3 length is 16 residues. Germline assignment: CDR1 SGHTA and CDR2 FQGNSA. The CDR3 region is CASSLVFKGDTGELFF. Combining the CDR3 with reference TRBV7-2 and TRBJ2-2 gives the whole variable domain GAGVSQSPSNKVTEKGKDVELRCDPISGHTALYWYRQSLGQGLEFLIYFQGNSAPDKSGLPSDRFSAERTGGSVSTLTIQRTQQEDSAVYLCASSLVFKGDTGELFFGEGSRLTVL.

J is TRBJ1-2 and V is TRBV12-2; TCRdb returns TRBD1, unconfirmable since there is no DNA. TRBV12-2 has pseudogene status. This CDR3 spans 15 amino acids. The CDR3 here is CASRSLGTGPFGYTF.

CDR3 protein: CASSWEQGQPQHF. The rearrangement links TRBV12-3 or TRBV12-4 to TRBJ1-5; TCRdb designates TRBD1, a call that cannot be tested without DNA. This CDR3 spans 13 amino acids.

The chain employs TRBV7-2 and TRBJ1-3; TCRdb lists TRBD1, though no DNA is available to test this call. This CDR3 has 14 amino acids. Germline V gives CDR1 SGHTA, CDR2 FQGNSA. This CDR3 is CASTQDRAGNTIYF.

The chain is built from TRBV20-1 and TRBJ2-5; the TRBD2 assignment by TCRdb is unverifiable without DNA. Germline assignment: CDR1 DFQATT and CDR2 SNEGSKA (reference sequence). CDR3 length: 17 residues. The CDR3 loop reads CSVPTSGGRNPQETQYF.

J is TRBJ1-6 and V is TRBV5-1; TCRdb selects TRBD1, and the lack of DNA leaves this call unchecked. Germline CDR1 is SGHRS and CDR2 is YFSETQ. This CDR3 is 15 amino acids long. This CDR3 is CASRHAGTDNSPLHF.

The chain recombines TRBV12-3 or TRBV12-4 with TRBJ1-1. This CDR3 has 14 amino acids. CDR3 region: CATHEGRMNTEAFF.

This chain joins TRBV20-1 and TRBJ2-1; TCRdb's D gene call, TRBD2, goes unchecked for lack of DNA. The CDR3 consists of 12 residues. Germline CDR1 and CDR2: DFQATT and SNEGSKA (reference sequence). The CDR3: CSAVGGYNEQFF.

The CDR3: CASSPPGQAYYGYTF. The chain links TRBV6-1 to TRBJ1-2; TCRdb's D gene call, TRBD1, goes unchecked for lack of DNA. The CDR3 sequence is 15 residues long. The germline V gene has CDR1 MNHNS and CDR2 SASEGT.

The rearrangement uses TRBV4-3 and TRBJ2-2; as DNA is missing, the TRBD1 call by TCRdb cannot be tested. The germline V gene has CDR1 LGHNA and CDR2 YSLEER. This CDR3 has 16 amino acids. The CDR3: CASSQGAALNTGELFF.

The rearrangement links TRBV4-1 to TRBJ2-7; TCRdb reports TRBD2, a call that lacks DNA to check it against. Germline CDR1 and CDR2: MGHRA and YSYEKL. The CDR3 is made up of 15 amino acids. The CDR3: CASSQDPGGSDEQYF.

The V call is TRBV5-1, the J call TRBJ1-1. Germline assignment: CDR1 SGHRS and CDR2 YFSETQ. CDR3 size: 14 residues. CDR3 amino acids: CASSFGYQNTEAFF. Full variable domain (remainder filled in from reference TRBV5-1 and TRBJ1-1): KAGVTQTPRYLIKTRGQQVTLSCSPISGHRSVSWYQQTPGQGLQFLFEYFSETQRNKGNFPGRFSGRQFSNSRSEMNVSTLELGDSALYLCASSFGYQNTEAFFGQGTRLTVV.

J is TRBJ1-5 and V is TRBV20-1; TCRdb names TRBD1, which stays unverified in the absence of DNA. Germline assignment: CDR1 DFQATT and CDR2 SNEGSKA (reference sequence). The CDR3 sequence is 14 residues long. The CDR3 protein is CSAGGGHSNQPQHF.

The chain carries TRBV29-1 and TRBJ1-2; TCRdb names TRBD1, which stays unverified in the absence of DNA. Germline-derived CDR1 and CDR2 are SQVTM and ANQGSEA. The CDR3 is 11 residues long. The CDR3 region is CSVVGVVGYTF.

The chain recombines TRBV9 with TRBJ2-7; the TRBD2 assignment by TCRdb is unverifiable without DNA. CDR3 size: 14 residues. The germline V gene has CDR1 SGDLS and CDR2 YYNGEE. The CDR3 protein is CASSAGTTAYEQYF.